The 15 T cell receptor beta chains below all came from one sample that was sequenced in a study of T cell changes during pregnancy in multiple sclerosis. TCRdb keeps only in-frame clones here, not all; method: immunoSEQ multiplex PCR. Here the sample spans around 85,000 clones, 91% being singletons. Sequenced material: PBMCs, taken in the first trimester of pregnancy. The receptors stem from a female donor in good health, serving as a control in a pregnancy study. Some clones in this sample may be carry-over from other donors' samples.

The genes are TRBV7-2 and TRBJ1-2; D might be TRBD1 (5 bases). Germline V gives CDR1 SGHTA, CDR2 FQGNSA. With 7 bases removed from V and 1 base from J, the gap between germline ends came to 28 bases. The CDR3 runs to 19 residues. The CDR3 here is CASTTRRFKGLLSNYGYTF. CDR3 nucleotides: TGTGCCAGCACCACAAGGCGGTTTAAGGGACTATTAAGTAACTATGGCTACACCTTC.

V gene TRBV7-9 combines with J gene TRBJ2-5; TRBD2 aligns across 8 bases. V shed 5 bases and J 2 bases; nucleotides not matched to a gene: 4. The CDR3 is 14 residues long. Germline CDR1 is SEHNR and CDR2 is FQNEAQ (reference sequence). The CDR3 spells CASSETSGQETQYF. The CDR3 DNA follows: TGTGCCAGCAGCGAAACTAGCGGTCAAGAGACCCAGTACTTC.

The J gene is TRBJ2-6, the V gene TRBV7-8; D ambiguous. Germline lookup yields CDR1 SGHVS and CDR2 FQNEAQ. V was cut by 0 bases and J by 8 bases, with 8 bases left in between. The CDR3 is made up of 14 amino acids. For the CDR3, the DNA is TGTGCCAGCAGCTTAGCGCCAGGTTCCAACGTCCTGACTTTC. Protein: CASSLAPGSNVLTF. Supplemented by reference TRBV7-8 and TRBJ2-6, the full variable domain reads GAGVSQSPRYKVAKRGQDVALRCDPISGHVSLFWYQQALGQGPEFLTYFQNEAQLDKSGLPSDRFFAERPEGSVSTLKIQRTQQEDSAVYLCASSLAPGSNVLTFGAGSRLTVL.

The chain is built from TRBV10-3 and TRBJ2-2, with TRBD1 matching 8 bases. V gave up 6 bases and J gave up 1 base; unmatched junction bases: 1. CDR1 and CDR2 from the germline V gene are ENHRY and SYGVKD. This CDR3 contains 14 residues. The CDR3 region has the DNA TGTGCCATCAGCGGGACAGGGAACACCGGGGAGCTGTTTTTT. This codes for CAISGTGNTGELFF.

The chain couples TRBV2 to TRBJ2-7; D is possibly TRBD2 (6 bases). The germline CDR1 and CDR2 sequences are SNHLY and FYNNEI. The CDR3 is 15 amino acids. Trimming stripped 2 bases from V and 1 base from J, with 12 bases between. The CDR3 protein is CASSEWGELSYEQYF. The DNA of the CDR3 is TGTGCCAGCAGTGAATGGGGGGAGCTGTCCTACGAGCAGTACTTC. The variable domain in full, with the rest retrieved from reference TRBV2 and TRBJ2-7, is EPEVTQTPSHQVTQMGQEVILRCVPISNHLYFYWYRQILGQKVEFLVSFYNNEISEKSEIFDDQFSVERPDGSNFTLKIRSTKLEDSAMYFCASSEWGELSYEQYFGPGTRLTVT.

V gene TRBV6-1 combines with J gene TRBJ2-1, with TRBD2 identical over 12 bases. The CDR3 length is 16 residues. From germline, CDR1 is MNHNS and CDR2 SASEGT. The V and J ends lost 4 bases and 5 bases, in that order; junction bases with no gene match: 6. The CDR3 sequence: CASSVFGLAGNNEQFF. CDR3 DNA sequence: TGTGCCAGCAGTGTTTTCGGACTAGCGGGAAACAATGAGCAGTTCTTC.

The rearrangement links TRBV11-2 to TRBJ2-7; D perhaps matches TRBD2 (5 bases). Deletions cut 3 bases from V and 2 bases from J, with 11 bases between. Per germline, CDR1 SGHAT and CDR2 FQNNGV. The CDR3 is 14 residues long. The CDR3 loop is CASSLTDGTYEQYF. CDR3 DNA: TGTGCCAGCAGCTTGACCGACGGGACCTACGAGCAGTACTTC. The full variable domain, with the rest looked up from reference TRBV11-2 and TRBJ2-7, is EAGVAQSPRYKIIEKRQSVAFWCNPISGHATLYWYQQILGQGPKLLIQFQNNGVVDDSQLPKDRFSAERLKGVDSTLKIQPAKLEDSAVYLCASSLTDGTYEQYFGPGTRLTVT.

This clone came up once. The chain is built from TRBV6-5 and TRBJ1-6; tentative D call: TRBD1 (5 bases). Trimming pared 2 bases from V and 6 bases from J, leaving 8 bases between. Germline CDR1 MNHEY, CDR2 SVGAGI. The CDR3 spans 14 residues. CDR3 protein: CASSYAGPNSPLHF. As DNA, the CDR3 is TGTGCCAGCAGTTACGCGGGGCCTAATTCACCCCTCCACTTT.

The chain joins TRBV5-1 to TRBJ2-6; D is unresolved. From germline, CDR1 is SGHRS and CDR2 YFSETQ. The length of the CDR3 is 15 residues. Trimming took 6 bases from V and 0 from J, leaving 10 bases between them. CDR3 sequence: CASTSLASGANVLTF. The CDR3, as DNA: TGCGCCAGCACATCCTTAGCCTCTGGGGCCAACGTCCTGACTTTC. Variable domain in full (rest from reference TRBV5-1 and TRBJ2-6): KAGVTQTPRYLIKTRGQQVTLSCSPISGHRSVSWYQQTPGQGLQFLFEYFSETQRNKGNFPGRFSGRQFSNSRSEMNVSTLELGDSALYLCASTSLASGANVLTFGAGSRLTVL.

The rearrangement links TRBV27 to TRBJ2-7; 11 nucleotides match TRBD2. CDR1 is MNHEY, CDR2 SMNVEV, per germline (reference sequence). The CDR3 covers 15 residues. V was pared by 5 bases and J by 5 bases, with 8 bases of the junction left unmatched. For the CDR3, the DNA is TGTGCCAGCAGTGCCCGACTAGCGGGATCTAACGAGCAGTACTTC. Translation: CASSARLAGSNEQYF.

V usage is TRBV5-1 and J usage is TRBJ2-7; perhaps TRBD2 as D (7 bases). The germline V gene has CDR1 SGHRS and CDR2 YFSETQ. The CDR3 sequence is 15 residues long. Deletions cut 1 base from V and 7 bases from J, with 18 bases between. CDR3 sequence: CASSLNGGQIREQYF. The DNA for the CDR3 is TGCGCCAGCAGCTTGAACGGGGGGCAAATCAGGGAGCAGTACTTC.

V usage is TRBV7-9 and J usage is TRBJ2-5; TRBD1 matches at 7 bases. Germline V lookup: CDR1 SEHNR, CDR2 FQNEAQ (reference sequence). CDR3 length equals 14 residues. V lost 5 bases to trimming and J lost 1 base; unmatched junction nucleotides: 4. For the CDR3, the DNA is TGTGCCAGCAGCCATGACAGGGCCCAAGAGACCCAGTACTTC. Amino acids: CASSHDRAQETQYF.

This clone was observed a few times. The CDR3, as DNA: TGTGCCAGCAGTCTAGACAGGGCAGGCTATGGCTACACCTTC. Translated: CASSLDRAGYGYTF. V usage is TRBV27 and J usage is TRBJ1-2; 7 positions match TRBD1. Germline V gene lookup returns CDR1 MNHEY and CDR2 SMNVEV (reference sequence). V lost 5 bases and J lost 4; bases outside the gene matches: 7. The CDR3 consists of 14 residues.

CDR3 in DNA: TGCGCCAGCAGCCACCCCTTTGGCCGTGGGACAGGGGAGGTCGAGCAGTACTTC. It is translated as CASSHPFGRGTGEVEQYF. The gene calls are TRBV4-1 and TRBJ2-7, with 10 nucleotides matching TRBD1. This CDR3 is built from 18 residues. The trim removed 3 bases at V and 6 bases at J, leaving 17 bases unmatched. The germline V gene has CDR1 MGHRA and CDR2 YSYEKL.

The chain has TRBV7-9 and TRBJ2-1; 9 bases agree with TRBD1. J gave up 6 bases and V 4 bases, and 10 bases lay outside the gene matches. The CDR3 runs to 16 residues. Per the germline V gene, CDR1 is SEHNR and CDR2 is FQNEAQ (reference sequence). This CDR3 reads CASSSATGTGSNEQFF. The CDR3, as DNA: TGTGCCAGCAGCTCAGCAACCGGGACAGGGAGCAATGAGCAGTTCTTC.